The 13 T cell receptor beta chains given below trace back to one sample, sequenced in a study of regulatory T cells. Findings and limits, study-wide: Hydrophobic residues at CDR3 positions 6 and 7 were enriched in conventional CD4+ T cells of CD3G-deficient patients.

Antigen specificity for these receptors is unknown. The primer mix had 52 TRBV and 13 TRBJ primers. TCRdb's table, derived via immunoSEQ multiplex PCR, lists solely in-frame clones and lacks some. The sample has over 20,000 clones, approximately 91% seen once. Sequenced input: conventional CD4+ T cells sorted from blood. These receptors originate from a child aged 5-17 years with CD3G deficiency.

This clone has only one observation. The J gene is TRBJ2-3, the V gene TRBV5-1; D might be TRBD2 (5 bases). Germline loops: CDR1 SGHRS, CDR2 YFSETQ. The CDR3 covers 15 residues. The germline V and J ends were trimmed by 4 bases and 2 bases, with 14 bases remaining between them. In DNA form, the CDR3 reads TGCGCCAGCAGCCGTGAGGGTCGGACCACAGATACGCAGTATTTT. Translating gives CASSREGRTTDTQYF.

V gene TRBV5-1 combines with J gene TRBJ1-2; no firm D call. V dropped 5 bases and J dropped 4 bases, with 15 bases sitting between them. This CDR3 has 14 residues. Germline CDR1 is SGHRS and CDR2 is YFSETQ. The CDR3: CASSPVSPSYGYTF. Written as DNA, the CDR3 is TGCGCCAGCAGTCCGGTCAGTCCCTCCTATGGCTACACCTTC.

The chain combines TRBV6-1 with TRBJ1-5; 7 nucleotides agree with TRBD1. The CDR3 is made up of 12 amino acids. The ends lost 6 bases at V and 6 bases at J; junction bases unmatched: 2. Per germline, CDR1 MNHNS and CDR2 SASEGT. The CDR3 region has the DNA TGTGCCAGCAGCCACAGGGGTCAGCCCCAGCATTTT. Protein sequence: CASSHRGQPQHF.

V and J are TRBV7-6 and TRBJ1-2; 12 nucleotides agree with TRBD1. The trim removed 5 bases at V and 7 bases at J, leaving 2 bases unmatched. The CDR3 has 13 residues. Germline CDR1 reads SGHVS; CDR2 reads FNYEAQ. The CDR3 spells CASSGTGGRGYTF. CDR3 coding DNA: TGTGCCAGCAGCGGGACAGGGGGCCGTGGCTACACCTTC.

This chain links TRBV5-1 with TRBJ2-7, with TRBD1 as a possible D gene (6 bases). V lost 0 bases, J lost 7 bases, and 14 bases lay in between. CDR3 length: 14 residues. Germline CDR1 SGHRS, CDR2 YFSETQ. The CDR3 sequence is CASSLEVDRGEQYF. CDR3 nucleotides: TGCGCCAGCAGCTTGGAGGTGGACAGAGGGGAGCAGTACTTC.

The chain has TRBV23-1 and TRBJ2-7; 8 nucleotides agree with TRBD2. TRBV23-1 is an ORF; its function is uncertain. V trimming: 1 base; J trimming: 3 bases; junction bases outside the gene matches: 2. This CDR3 has 14 amino acids. In DNA, the CDR3 is TGCGCCAGCAGTCAATTTAGCGGGATCTACGAGCAGTACTTC. Translation gives CASSQFSGIYEQYF.

The V call is TRBV2, the J call TRBJ2-3; D is perhaps TRBD2 (5 bases). Germline V gives CDR1 SNHLY, CDR2 FYNNEI. The length of the CDR3 is 16 residues. V was pared by 0 bases and J by 2 bases, with 12 bases between. CDR3 sequence reads: CASSEARTGYTDTQYF. The DNA of the CDR3 is TGTGCCAGCAGTGAAGCAAGGACTGGCTACACAGATACGCAGTATTTT.

The V and J genes are TRBV5-1 and TRBJ2-5; a possible D gene is TRBD2 (6 bases). The J call may not be correct, given that the DNA end is closer to TRBJ2-7. The germline V gene encodes CDR1 SGHRS and CDR2 YFSETQ. CDR3 size: 14 residues. The DNA of the CDR3 is TGCGCCAGCAGCCCGGGGGATAGGAACCACGAGCAGTACTTC. Translation gives CASSPGDRNHEQYF.

The genes are TRBV10-3 and TRBJ1-2; no definite D call. This CDR3 has 13 residues. Germline-derived CDR1 and CDR2 are ENHRY and SYGVKD. Trimming stripped 4 bases from V and 7 bases from J, with 13 bases between. The CDR3 sequence: CAISVNPRAGYTF. As DNA, the CDR3 is TGTGCCATCAGTGTGAACCCAAGGGCTGGCTACACCTTC.

The J gene is TRBJ1-5, the V gene TRBV28, with a weak D call TRBD1 (5 bases). V lost 7 bases and J 7 bases, leaving 11 bases between the germline ends. The CDR3 sequence is 12 residues long. Germline CDR1 is MDHEN and CDR2 is SYDVKM. The CDR3 spells CASKAGDQPQHF. The DNA of the CDR3 is TGTGCCAGCAAAGCGGGGGACCAGCCCCAGCATTTT.

The chain uses TRBV7-8 and TRBJ2-2; the match to TRBD2 covers 11 bases. CDR3 length: 16 amino acids. The V and J ends lost 3 bases and 6 bases, in that order; junction bases with no gene match: 6. CDR1 and CDR2 (germline): SGHVS, FQNEAQ. The CDR3 loop is CASSFLSGRAPGELFF. The CDR3 nucleotides are TGTGCCAGCAGCTTTCTTAGCGGGAGGGCCCCCGGGGAGCTGTTTTTT.

This chain uses TRBV6-1 with TRBJ2-1, with 10 positions matching TRBD2. The V gene end was trimmed by 7 bases and the J gene end by 6 bases; junction bases not matched to a gene: 3. The CDR3 contains 13 residues. CDR1 and CDR2 (germline): MNHNS, SASEGT. CDR3 loop: CASKASGGNEQFF. CDR3 nucleotides: TGTGCCAGCAAGGCTAGCGGGGGCAATGAGCAGTTCTTC.

V is TRBV11-2 and J is TRBJ2-4; D is undetermined. Trimming took off 4 bases at V and 7 bases at J, with 11 bases between the two ends. Germline CDR1 is SGHAT and CDR2 is FQNNGV. The CDR3 consists of 13 residues. CDR3 DNA: TGTGCCAGCAGCTACCAGGACCGGAACATTCAGTACTTC. Translating gives CASSYQDRNIQYF.